The TCR beta chain described here comes from a study of shared clonotypes between healthy human individuals. Whole-study findings and limits: Depth of sequencing was expected to influence donor clonotype sharing.

A word on this clone: Its specificity is not known. The same CDR3 is also encoded by other DNA sequences in this sample.

Naive CD8 populations comprised CD45RO-negative cells positively selected for CCR7, excluding terminally differentiated effector memory CD45RA+ cells. This table comes from immunoSEQ multiplex PCR, and its TCRdb copy is limited to in-frame clones, with some not included. The sample holds just over 2,000,000 clones, about 94% seen once. Germline loops: CDR1 SGHAT, CDR2 FQNNGV. This CDR3 has 11 amino acids. Trimming pared 3 bases from V and 6 bases from J, leaving 2 bases between. V and J are TRBV11-2 and TRBJ2-2; D uncertain. This clonotype originated in a man younger than 35 in good health. The sequenced material came from naive CD8+ T cells sorted from blood. The DNA for the CDR3 is TGTGCCAGCAGCTTGTCCGGGGAGCTGTTTTTT. As protein: CASSLSGELFF.